This T cell receptor beta chain is from a study of Graves' ophthalmopathy and Graves' hyperthyroidism. On the study more broadly: There was a collection of peripheral blood at initial diagnosis, before any treatment. Study-wide points: Blood was where most expanded thyroid clonotypes above 0.001 frequency also turned up.

Remarks on this clonotype: The antigen is unknown.

If patients had other autoimmune diseases, uncontrolled infections, pregnancy or lactation, they were excluded. Diagnosis used clinical symptoms, serum thyroxine, TRAb, thyroid ultrasound and orbital computed tomography. CDR3 regions of TCR beta were amplified from RNA transcripts. The workflow started with a first-round RT-PCR run with HTBI primers and then moved on to a second-round multiplex PCR. TCRdb re-called the multiplex PCR reads with MiXCR, one entry per CDR3 protein. Of approximately 700,000 distinct CDR3 sequences listed, roughly 41% are singletons. The sequence was obtained from an adult man with Graves' ophthalmopathy. The source material was peripheral blood.

The CDR3 sequence: CASTTGQGTDTQYF. The CDR3 bases are TGCGCCAGCACGACGGGACAGGGGACAGATACGCAGTACTTC. V and J are TRBV5-1 and TRBJ2-5; 10 bases line up with TRBD1. Germline-derived CDR1 and CDR2 are SGHRS and YFSETQ. The CDR3 loop spans 14 amino acids. With 6 bases clipped from V and 11 bases from J, the junction kept 13 bases outside the gene matches.